This record concerns one T cell receptor (beta chain) sequence. This sample is drawn from a study of T cell changes during pregnancy in multiple sclerosis. The assay was immunoSEQ multiplex PCR, and TCRdb's table has in-frame clones only and misses some. The sample yields approximately 93,000 clones, around 90% seen once. With 3 bases clipped from V and 1 base from J, the junction kept 5 bases outside the gene matches. The CDR3 is 15 amino acids. The V gene's germline CDR1 is SGHKS and CDR2 YYEKEE (reference sequence). This TCR was sampled from a female donor with multiple sclerosis, enrolled in a pregnancy study. This sequence joins TRBV5-5 and TRBJ1-1; TRBD1 matches 8 bases. Source: peripheral blood, taken before pregnancy. CDR3 sequence reads: CASSWSGTGNTEAFF. As DNA, the CDR3 is TGTGCCAGCAGCTGGAGCGGGACAGGGAACACTGAAGCTTTCTTT.